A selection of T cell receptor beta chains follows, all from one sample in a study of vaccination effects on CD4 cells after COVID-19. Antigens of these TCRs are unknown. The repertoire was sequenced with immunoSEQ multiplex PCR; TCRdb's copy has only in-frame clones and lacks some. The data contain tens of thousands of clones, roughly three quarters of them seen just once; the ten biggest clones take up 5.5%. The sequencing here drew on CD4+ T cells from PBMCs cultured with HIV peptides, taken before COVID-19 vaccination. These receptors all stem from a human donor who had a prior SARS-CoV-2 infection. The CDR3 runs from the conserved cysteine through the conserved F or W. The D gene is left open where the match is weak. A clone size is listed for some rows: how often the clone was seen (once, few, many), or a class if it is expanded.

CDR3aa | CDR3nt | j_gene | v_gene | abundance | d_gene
CASSERNSNQPQHF | TGTGCCAGCAGTGAGAGGAATAGCAATCAGCCCCAGCATTTT | TRBJ1-5 | TRBV2 | . | .
CASGKGQGYEQYF | TGTGCCAGCGGCAAGGGACAGGGCTACGAGCAGTACTTC | TRBJ2-7 | TRBV6-5 | . | TRBD1
CASSLGASGGQETQYF | TGTGCCAGCAGCTTGGGGGCTAGCGGGGGGCAAGAGACCCAGTACTTC | TRBJ2-5 | TRBV5-6 | . | TRBD2
CASSLAGVSYNEQFF | TGTGCCAGCAGCTTAGCTGGGGTCTCCTACAATGAGCAGTTCTTC | TRBJ2-1 | TRBV7-2 | once | .
CASSQEHTQKLFF | TGTGCCAGCAGCCAAGAGCACACGCAAAAACTGTTTTTT | TRBJ1-4 | TRBV4-2 | once | .
CASSLTETQYF | TGTGCCAGCAGTTTGACGGAGACCCAGTACTTC | TRBJ2-5 | TRBV28 | . | .
CATSRAGSRTEAFF | TGTGCCACCAGCAGAGCAGGGAGTAGGACTGAAGCTTTCTTT | TRBJ1-1 | TRBV15 | . | .
CASSLGLAAYNEQFF | TGTGCCAGCAGTCTGGGACTAGCGGCCTACAATGAGCAGTTCTTC | TRBJ2-1 | TRBV2 | . | TRBD2
CASSQSADTQYF | TGTGCCAGCAGCCAGTCAGCAGATACGCAGTATTTT | TRBJ2-3 | TRBV14 | . | .
CASSRGGRFSGNTIYF | TGTGCCAGCAGTCGTGGGGGCCGCTTCTCTGGAAACACCATATATTTT | TRBJ1-3 | TRBV7-6 | . | .
CASSLGSGSSYNEQFF | TGTGCCAGCAGCTTAGGGAGCGGGAGCTCCTACAATGAGCAGTTCTTC | TRBJ2-1 | TRBV7-8 | . | TRBD2
CASSSQGGDQPQHF | TGTGCCAGCAGCTCTCAGGGGGGGGATCAGCCCCAGCATTTT | TRBJ1-5 | TRBV11-2 | . | TRBD1
CASSDYPPSGYTF | TGTGCCAGCAGTGATTATCCCCCATCGGGCTACACCTTC | TRBJ1-2 | TRBV2 | once | .
CASREPSVNTEAFF | TGCGCCAGCAGGGAACCGAGTGTGAACACTGAAGCTTTCTTT | TRBJ1-1 | TRBV4-1 | . | .
CASSERRGDQETQYF | TGTGCCAGCAGTGAGCGGCGGGGGGACCAAGAGACCCAGTACTTC | TRBJ2-5 | TRBV2 | . | TRBD2
CASSFEGQNYEQYF | TGTGCCAGCAGCTTTGAGGGACAGAACTACGAGCAGTACTTC | TRBJ2-7 | TRBV11-3 | few | TRBD1
CASSLVPSPTYNEQFF | TGTGCCAGCAGCTTGGTCCCCAGCCCGACCTACAATGAGCAGTTCTTC | TRBJ2-1 | TRBV5-6 | few | .
CASSLGGPRPEKLFF | TGTGCCAGCAGCTTAGGCGGGCCACGACCGGAAAAACTGTTTTTT | TRBJ1-4 | TRBV11-3 | . | .
CASSRGAGGVGELFF | TGTGCCAGCAGCCGGGGAGCGGGAGGGGTCGGGGAGCTGTTTTTT | TRBJ2-2 | TRBV6-5 | . | TRBD2
CASVGGTEEAFF | TGTGCCAGCGTCGGAGGGACCGAGGAAGCTTTCTTT | TRBJ1-1 | TRBV11-3 | . | .
CASVRGGTTDTQYF | TGTGCCAGTGTACGCGGGGGGACCACAGATACGCAGTATTTT | TRBJ2-3 | TRBV6-5 | . | TRBD2
CASSFRPGTLDYNEQFF | TGTGCCAGCAGTTTCCGACCCGGGACGCTTGATTACAATGAGCAGTTCTTC | TRBJ2-1 | TRBV27 | . | .
CASSSPKTSPDTQYF | TGTGCCAGCAGCTCGCCTAAGACTAGCCCAGATACGCAGTATTTT | TRBJ2-3 | TRBV7-2 | once | TRBD2
CASSENWRVGNEQFF | TGTGCCAGCAGTGAAAACTGGCGAGTAGGCAATGAGCAGTTCTTC | TRBJ2-1 | TRBV6-1 | . | .
CASSLGLDSYNEQFF | TGTGCCAGCAGCTTGGGACTGGACTCCTACAATGAGCAGTTCTTC | TRBJ2-1 | TRBV5-4 | . | .
CASSPRNGLAGETEQYF | TGTGCCAGCTCACCTCGGAACGGACTAGCGGGAGAAACCGAGCAGTACTTC | TRBJ2-7 | TRBV18 | . | TRBD2
CASSYSSNQPQHF | TGTGCCAGCAGCTATAGTAGCAATCAGCCCCAGCATTTT | TRBJ1-5 | TRBV7-2 | . | .
CASSGRQASGNTIYF | TGTGCCAGCAGCGGACGACAGGCCTCTGGAAACACCATATATTTT | TRBJ1-3 | TRBV2 | . | .
CASSLIGTDPREQYF | TGTGCCAGCAGCTTAATAGGGACTGACCCTCGCGAGCAGTACTTC | TRBJ2-7 | TRBV7-3 | . | .
CASSSNQLSGSLQETQYF | TGTGCCAGCTCCTCGAATCAACTCAGCGGGAGCCTCCAAGAGACCCAGTACTTC | TRBJ2-5 | TRBV18 | . | TRBD2
CASSRGLAREQYF | TGTGCCAGCAGTCGCGGACTAGCTCGCGAGCAGTACTTC | TRBJ2-7 | TRBV12-3/TRBV12-4 | . | TRBD2
CASSLEITDEQYF | TGCGCCAGCAGCTTGGAGATCACTGACGAGCAGTACTTC | TRBJ2-7 | TRBV5-1 | . | .
CASSTPSGVITDTQYF | TGTGCCAGCAGCACACCTAGCGGGGTGATCACAGATACGCAGTATTTT | TRBJ2-3 | TRBV9 | few | TRBD2
CASSEFLVGYTF | TGTGCCAGCAGTGAATTTCTGGTCGGCTACACCTTC | TRBJ1-2 | TRBV6-1 | . | .
CASSVASQETQYF | TGTGCCAGCAGCGTAGCTTCCCAAGAGACCCAGTACTTC | TRBJ2-5 | TRBV9 | once | .
CASSGRRNQPQHF | TGTGCCAGCAGTGGACGGAGAAATCAGCCCCAGCATTTT | TRBJ1-5 | TRBV27 | few | .
CASSLRGDRGSGNTIYF | TGTGCCAGCAGCTTAAGAGGGGACAGGGGATCTGGAAACACCATATATTTT | TRBJ1-3 | TRBV7-9 | . | TRBD1
CATSDLLGGELFF | TGTGCCACCAGTGATTTACTGGGCGGGGAGCTGTTTTTT | TRBJ2-2 | TRBV24-1 | . | .
CASSHAGLGETEAFF | TGTGCCAGCAGCCATGCGGGCCTCGGGGAAACTGAAGCTTTCTTT | TRBJ1-1 | TRBV3-1/TRBV3-2 | . | .
CASSLTPGQIHGYTF | TGTGCCAGCAGCTTAACTCCGGGACAGATCCATGGCTACACCTTC | TRBJ1-2 | TRBV7-3 | once | TRBD1
CASSLEAGFEQYF | TGTGCCAGCAGTTTAGAAGCAGGGTTCGAGCAGTACTTC | TRBJ2-7 | TRBV12-3/TRBV12-4 | . | .
CASRPGPTNEKLFF | TGCGCCAGCAGACCGGGGCCAACTAATGAAAAACTGTTTTTT | TRBJ1-4 | TRBV5-1 | once | .
CASSAGGQVEQFF | TGTGCCAGCAGTGCGGGAGGGCAGGTTGAGCAGTTCTTC | TRBJ2-1 | TRBV2 | . | TRBD2
CASSLAPGLGETQYF | TGCGCCAGCAGCTTGGCACCCGGATTGGGGGAGACCCAGTACTTC | TRBJ2-5 | TRBV5-1 | . | .
CATSSGINNEQFF | TGTGCCACCTCCAGCGGGATCAACAATGAGCAGTTCTTC | TRBJ2-1 | TRBV2 | . | TRBD2
CASSQTLAGGTDTQYF | TGTGCCAGCAGCCAAACACTAGCGGGGGGCACAGATACGCAGTATTTT | TRBJ2-3 | TRBV9 | . | TRBD2
CASSGQGLETQYF | TGTGCCAGTAGCGGACAGGGACTGGAGACCCAGTACTTC | TRBJ2-5 | TRBV19 | . | TRBD1
CASSSPGGGAYIQYF | TGTGCCAGCAGTTCCCCCGGCGGGGGGGCATACATTCAGTACTTC | TRBJ2-4 | TRBV6-6 | once | TRBD2
CATAPGQGSYEQYF | TGTGCCACCGCCCCGGGACAGGGTTCCTACGAGCAGTACTTC | TRBJ2-7 | TRBV19 | few | TRBD1
CASSRPATGRYTDTQYF | TGTGCCAGCTCACGACCTGCGACAGGGCGGTACACAGATACGCAGTATTTT | TRBJ2-3 | TRBV18 | . | TRBD1
CAISESGVEVTEAFF | TGTGCCATCAGTGAGTCTGGAGTCGAGGTTACTGAAGCTTTCTTT | TRBJ1-1 | TRBV10-3 | . | .
CASSHAGTRNTGELFF | TGTGCCAGCAGCCACGCCGGGACTAGGAACACCGGGGAGCTGTTTTTT | TRBJ2-2 | TRBV3-1/TRBV3-2 | . | TRBD2